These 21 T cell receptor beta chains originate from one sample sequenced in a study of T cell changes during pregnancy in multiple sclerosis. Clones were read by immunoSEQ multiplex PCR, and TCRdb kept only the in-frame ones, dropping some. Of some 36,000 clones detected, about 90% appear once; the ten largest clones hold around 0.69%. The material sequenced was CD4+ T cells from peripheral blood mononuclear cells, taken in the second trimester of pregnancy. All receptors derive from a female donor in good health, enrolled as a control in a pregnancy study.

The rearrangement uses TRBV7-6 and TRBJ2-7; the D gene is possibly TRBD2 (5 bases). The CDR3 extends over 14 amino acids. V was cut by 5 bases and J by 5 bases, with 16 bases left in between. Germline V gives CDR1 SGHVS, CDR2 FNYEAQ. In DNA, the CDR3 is TGTGCCAGCAGCCCATCCGGGATGTTGAACGAGCAGTACTTC. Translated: CASSPSGMLNEQYF. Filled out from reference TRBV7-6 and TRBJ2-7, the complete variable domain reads GAGVSQSPRYKVTKRGQDVALRCDPISGHVSLYWYRQALGQGPEFLTYFNYEAQQDKSGLPNDRFSAERPEGSISTLTIQRTEQRDSAMYRCASSPSGMLNEQYFGPGTRLTVT.

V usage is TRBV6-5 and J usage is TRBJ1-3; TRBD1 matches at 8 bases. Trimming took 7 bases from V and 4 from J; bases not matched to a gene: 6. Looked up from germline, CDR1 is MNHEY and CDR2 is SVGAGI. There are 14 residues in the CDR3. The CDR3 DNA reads TGTGCCAGCAAACGCCGGGACAGGGGAAACACCATATATTTT. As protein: CASKRRDRGNTIYF.

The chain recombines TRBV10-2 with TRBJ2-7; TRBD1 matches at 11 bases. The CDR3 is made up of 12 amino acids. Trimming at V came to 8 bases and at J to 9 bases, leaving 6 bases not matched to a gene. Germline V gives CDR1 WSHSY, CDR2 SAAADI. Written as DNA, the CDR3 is TGCGCCAGCGGGACAGGGGGAGGATGGCAGTACTTC. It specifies CASGTGGGWQYF.

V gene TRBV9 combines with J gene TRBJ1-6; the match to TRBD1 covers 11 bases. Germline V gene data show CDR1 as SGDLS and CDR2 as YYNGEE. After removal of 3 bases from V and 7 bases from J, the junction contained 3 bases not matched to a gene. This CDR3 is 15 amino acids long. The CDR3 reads CASSERDRGNSPLHF. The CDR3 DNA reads TGTGCCAGCAGCGAGAGGGACAGGGGGAATTCACCCCTCCACTTT.

The CDR3 sequence is CASSPPYINQPQHF. DNA for the CDR3: TGTGCCAGCAGCCCCCCCTATATCAATCAGCCCCAGCATTTT. V gene TRBV7-9 combines with J gene TRBJ1-5; D is uncertain. Germline V gene sequence: CDR1 SEHNR, CDR2 FQNEAQ (reference sequence). V was trimmed by 5 bases and J by 3 bases, leaving 11 bases between them. The CDR3 runs 14 residues.

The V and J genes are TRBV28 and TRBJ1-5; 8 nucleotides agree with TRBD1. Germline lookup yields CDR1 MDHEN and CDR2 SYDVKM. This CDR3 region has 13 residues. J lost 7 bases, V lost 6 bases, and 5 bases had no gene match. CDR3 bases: TGTGCCAGCAGAACAGGGGGGGGCCAGCCCCAGCATTTT. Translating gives CASRTGGGQPQHF.

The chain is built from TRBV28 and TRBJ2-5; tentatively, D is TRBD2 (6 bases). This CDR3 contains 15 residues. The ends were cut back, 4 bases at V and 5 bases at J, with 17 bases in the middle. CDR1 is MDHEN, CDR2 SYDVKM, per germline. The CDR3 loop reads CASSSIKRAPETQYF. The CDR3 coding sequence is TGTGCCAGCAGTTCGATTAAGCGGGCGCCCGAGACCCAGTACTTC.

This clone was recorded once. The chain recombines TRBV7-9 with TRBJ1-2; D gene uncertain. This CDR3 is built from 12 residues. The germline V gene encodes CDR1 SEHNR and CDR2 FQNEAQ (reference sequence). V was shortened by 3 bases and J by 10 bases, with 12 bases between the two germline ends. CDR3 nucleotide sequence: TGTGCCAGCAGCTTGGATAGCTCTGACTACACCTTC. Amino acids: CASSLDSSDYTF.

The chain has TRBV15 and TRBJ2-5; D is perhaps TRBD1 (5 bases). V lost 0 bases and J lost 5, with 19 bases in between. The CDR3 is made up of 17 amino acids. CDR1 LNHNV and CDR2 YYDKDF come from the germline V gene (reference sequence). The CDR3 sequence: CATSRDRTREGMETQYF. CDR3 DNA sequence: TGTGCCACCAGCAGAGATAGGACCAGGGAAGGGATGGAGACCCAGTACTTC.

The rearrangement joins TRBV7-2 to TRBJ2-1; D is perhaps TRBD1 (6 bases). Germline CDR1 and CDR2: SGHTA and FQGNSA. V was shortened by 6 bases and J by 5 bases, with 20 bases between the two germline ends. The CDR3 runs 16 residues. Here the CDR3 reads CASRRQGTPRNNEQFF. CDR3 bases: TGTGCCAGCAGGCGCCAAGGGACACCTAGAAACAATGAGCAGTTCTTC.

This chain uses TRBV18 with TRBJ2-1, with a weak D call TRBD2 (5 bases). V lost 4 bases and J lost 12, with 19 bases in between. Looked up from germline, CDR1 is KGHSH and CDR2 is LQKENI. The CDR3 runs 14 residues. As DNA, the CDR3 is TGTGCCAGCTCACTCACGACTCTAGCCGCCGGGCAGTTCTTC. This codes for CASSLTTLAAGQFF.

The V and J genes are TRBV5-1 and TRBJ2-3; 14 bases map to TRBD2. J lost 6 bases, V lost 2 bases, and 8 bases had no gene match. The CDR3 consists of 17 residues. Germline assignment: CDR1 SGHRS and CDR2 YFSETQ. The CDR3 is CASSFRGLAGGPDTQYF. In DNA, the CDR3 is TGCGCCAGCAGCTTCCGCGGACTAGCGGGGGGCCCCGATACGCAGTATTTT.

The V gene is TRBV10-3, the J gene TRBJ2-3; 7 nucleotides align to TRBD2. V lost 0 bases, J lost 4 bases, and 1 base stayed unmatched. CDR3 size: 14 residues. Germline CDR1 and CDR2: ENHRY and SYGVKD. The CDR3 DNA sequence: TGTGCCATCAGTGAGTCGGGGAGGGCAGATACGCAGTATTTT. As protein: CAISESGRADTQYF.

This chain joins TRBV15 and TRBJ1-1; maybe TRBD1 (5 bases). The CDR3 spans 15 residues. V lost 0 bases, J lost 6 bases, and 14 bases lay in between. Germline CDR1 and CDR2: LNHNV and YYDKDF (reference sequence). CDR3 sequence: CATSRDPGGVSEAFF. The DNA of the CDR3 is TGTGCCACCAGCAGAGATCCTGGGGGGGTTTCTGAAGCTTTCTTT.

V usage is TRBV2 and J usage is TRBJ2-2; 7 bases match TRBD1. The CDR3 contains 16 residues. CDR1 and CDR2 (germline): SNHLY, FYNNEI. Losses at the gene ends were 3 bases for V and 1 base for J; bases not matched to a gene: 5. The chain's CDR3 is CASSDGAGGNTGELFF. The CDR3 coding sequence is TGTGCCAGCAGTGACGGAGCAGGGGGGAACACCGGGGAGCTGTTTTTT.

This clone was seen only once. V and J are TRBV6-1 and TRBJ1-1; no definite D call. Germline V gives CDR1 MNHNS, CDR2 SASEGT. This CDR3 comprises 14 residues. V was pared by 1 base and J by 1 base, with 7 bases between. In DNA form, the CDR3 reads TGTGCCAGCAGTGAAGGACATTCGAACACTGAAGCTTTCTTT. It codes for CASSEGHSNTEAFF.

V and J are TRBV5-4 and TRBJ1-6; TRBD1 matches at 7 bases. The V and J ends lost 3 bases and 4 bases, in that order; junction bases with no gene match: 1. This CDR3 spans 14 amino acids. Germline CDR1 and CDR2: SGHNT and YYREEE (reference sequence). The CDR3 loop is CASSWDSYNSPLHF. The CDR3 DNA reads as TGTGCCAGCAGCTGGGACAGTTATAATTCACCCCTCCACTTT.

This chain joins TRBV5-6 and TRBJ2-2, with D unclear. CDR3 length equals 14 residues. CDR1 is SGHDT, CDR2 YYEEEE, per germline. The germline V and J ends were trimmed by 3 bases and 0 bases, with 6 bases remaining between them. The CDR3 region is CASSSTTNTGELFF. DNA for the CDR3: TGTGCCAGCAGCTCAACTACGAACACCGGGGAGCTGTTTTTT.

This chain's CDR3 is CASSLGAGGLREQFF. The CDR3 bases are TGCGCCAGCAGCTTGGGAGCGGGGGGGCTCCGTGAGCAGTTCTTC. J is TRBJ2-1 and V is TRBV5-1, with 10 bases fitting TRBD2. CDR3 length: 15 amino acids. Germline loops: CDR1 SGHRS, CDR2 YFSETQ. The V segment lost 0 bases and the J segment 9 bases; nucleotides outside the gene matches: 6.

CDR3 loop: CASSLSLSPRGNSPLHF. CDR3 sequence (DNA): TGTGCCAGCAGCTTGTCCCTGAGTCCCAGGGGTAATTCACCCCTCCACTTT. This sequence joins TRBV7-2 and TRBJ1-6; weak D call: TRBD1 (6 bases). The germline CDR1 and CDR2 sequences are SGHTA and FQGNSA. The CDR3 is 17 amino acids. Trimming stripped 3 bases from V and 6 bases from J, with 18 bases between.

The CDR3 spells CASSAGTHNTEAFF. CDR3 sequence (DNA): TGTGCCAGCAGCGCCGGGACACATAACACTGAAGCTTTCTTT. The chain is built from TRBV9 and TRBJ1-1; D is perhaps TRBD1 (6 bases). Deletions cut 3 bases from V and 2 bases from J, with 11 bases between. This CDR3 comprises 14 residues. Germline loops: CDR1 SGDLS, CDR2 YYNGEE.